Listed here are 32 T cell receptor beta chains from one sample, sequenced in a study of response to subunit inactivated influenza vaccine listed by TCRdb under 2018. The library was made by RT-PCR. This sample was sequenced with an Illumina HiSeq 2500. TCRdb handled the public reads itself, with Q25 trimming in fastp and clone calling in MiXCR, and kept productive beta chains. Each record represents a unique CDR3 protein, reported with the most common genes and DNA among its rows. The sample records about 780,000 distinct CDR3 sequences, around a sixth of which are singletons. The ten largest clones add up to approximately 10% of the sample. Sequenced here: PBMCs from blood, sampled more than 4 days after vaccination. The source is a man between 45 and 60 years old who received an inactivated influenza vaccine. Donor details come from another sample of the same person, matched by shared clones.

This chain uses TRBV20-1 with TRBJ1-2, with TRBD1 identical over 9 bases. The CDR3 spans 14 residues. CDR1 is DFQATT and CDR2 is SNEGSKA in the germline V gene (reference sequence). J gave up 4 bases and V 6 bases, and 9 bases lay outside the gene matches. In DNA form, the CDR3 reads TGCAGTGCGCGGGGGGACAGGGTTGTCTATGGCTACACCTTC. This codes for CSARGDRVVYGYTF.

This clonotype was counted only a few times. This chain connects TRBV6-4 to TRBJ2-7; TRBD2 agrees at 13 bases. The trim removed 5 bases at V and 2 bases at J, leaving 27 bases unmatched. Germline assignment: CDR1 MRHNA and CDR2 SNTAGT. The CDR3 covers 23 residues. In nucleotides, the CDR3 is TGTGCCAGCAGTCCCCAGAGACAGGGGCTAAGAACTAGCGGGGGGGAAATTACCTACGAGCAGTACTTC. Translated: CASSPQRQGLRTSGGEITYEQYF.

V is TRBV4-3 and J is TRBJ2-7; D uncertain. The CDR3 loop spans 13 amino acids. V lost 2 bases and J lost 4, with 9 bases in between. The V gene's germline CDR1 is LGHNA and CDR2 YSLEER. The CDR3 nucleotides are TGCGCCAGCAGCCAATGGTTATGGTACGAGCAGTACTTC. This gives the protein CASSQWLWYEQYF.

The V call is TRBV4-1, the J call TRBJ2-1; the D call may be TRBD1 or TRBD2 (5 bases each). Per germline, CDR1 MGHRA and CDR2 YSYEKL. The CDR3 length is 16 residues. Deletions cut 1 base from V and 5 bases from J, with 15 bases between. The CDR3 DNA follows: TGCGCCAGCAGCCAAGGTCGGGCGAGGGGACACAATGAGCAGTTCTTC. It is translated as CASSQGRARGHNEQFF.

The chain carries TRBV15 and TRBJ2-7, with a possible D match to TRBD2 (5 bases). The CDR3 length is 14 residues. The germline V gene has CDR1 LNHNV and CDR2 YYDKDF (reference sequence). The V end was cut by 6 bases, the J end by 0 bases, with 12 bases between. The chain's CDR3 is CATRREMSSYEQYF. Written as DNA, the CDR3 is TGTGCCACCAGAAGGGAGATGAGCTCCTACGAGCAGTACTTC.

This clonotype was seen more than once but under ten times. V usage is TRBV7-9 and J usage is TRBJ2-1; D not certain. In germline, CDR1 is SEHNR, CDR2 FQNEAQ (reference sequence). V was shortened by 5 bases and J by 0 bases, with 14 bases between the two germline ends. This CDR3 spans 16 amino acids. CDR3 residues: CASSDPGVSSYNEQFF. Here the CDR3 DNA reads TGTGCCAGCAGCGATCCTGGGGTGAGCTCCTACAATGAGCAGTTCTTC.

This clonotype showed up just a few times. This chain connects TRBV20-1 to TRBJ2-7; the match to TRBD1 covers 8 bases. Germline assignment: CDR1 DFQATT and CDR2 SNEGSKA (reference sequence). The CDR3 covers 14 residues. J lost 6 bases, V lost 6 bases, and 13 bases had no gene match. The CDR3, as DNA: TGCAGTGCCTATGACAGGGGAAAAGCGTCCGAGCAGTACTTC. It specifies CSAYDRGKASEQYF.

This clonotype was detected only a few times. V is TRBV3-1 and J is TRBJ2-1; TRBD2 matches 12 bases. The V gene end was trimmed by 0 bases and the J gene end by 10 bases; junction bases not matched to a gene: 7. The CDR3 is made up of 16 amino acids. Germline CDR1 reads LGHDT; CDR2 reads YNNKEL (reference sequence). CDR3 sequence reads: CASSQDQLAGGGEQFF. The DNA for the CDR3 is TGTGCCAGCAGCCAAGATCAACTAGCGGGAGGTGGGGAGCAGTTCTTC.

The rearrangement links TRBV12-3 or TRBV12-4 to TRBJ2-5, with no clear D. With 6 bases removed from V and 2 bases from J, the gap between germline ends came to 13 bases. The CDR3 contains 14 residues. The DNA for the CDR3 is TGTGCCAGCAGGGTGACAACCAAACAAGAGACCCAGTACTTC. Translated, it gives CASRVTTKQETQYF.

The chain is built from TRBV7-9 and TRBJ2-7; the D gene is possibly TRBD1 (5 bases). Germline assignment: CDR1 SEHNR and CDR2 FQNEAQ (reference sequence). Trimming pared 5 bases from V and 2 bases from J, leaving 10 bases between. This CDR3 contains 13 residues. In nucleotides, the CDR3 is TGTGCCAGCAGCATAGACAGCACCTACGAGCAGTACTTC. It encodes CASSIDSTYEQYF.

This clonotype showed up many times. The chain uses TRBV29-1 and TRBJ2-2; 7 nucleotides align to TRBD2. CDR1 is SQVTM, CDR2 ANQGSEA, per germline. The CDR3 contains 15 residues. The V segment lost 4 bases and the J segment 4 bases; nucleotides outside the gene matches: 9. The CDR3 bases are TGCAGCGTTGGGGCGGGAGCCGGTGTCACCGGGGAGCTGTTTTTT. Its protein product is CSVGAGAGVTGELFF.

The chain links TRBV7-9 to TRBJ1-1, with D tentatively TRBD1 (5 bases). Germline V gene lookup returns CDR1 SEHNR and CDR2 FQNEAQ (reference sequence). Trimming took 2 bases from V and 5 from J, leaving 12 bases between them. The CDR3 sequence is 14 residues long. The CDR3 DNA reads TGTGCCAGCAGCTTATCCCTGGGGGAAACTGAAGCTTTCTTT. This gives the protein CASSLSLGETEAFF.

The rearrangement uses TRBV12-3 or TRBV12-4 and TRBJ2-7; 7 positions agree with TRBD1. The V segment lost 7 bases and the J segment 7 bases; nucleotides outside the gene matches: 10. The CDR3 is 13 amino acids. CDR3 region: CASTQAGGGEQYF. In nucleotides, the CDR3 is TGTGCCAGCACCCAAGCAGGGGGTGGGGAGCAGTACTTC.

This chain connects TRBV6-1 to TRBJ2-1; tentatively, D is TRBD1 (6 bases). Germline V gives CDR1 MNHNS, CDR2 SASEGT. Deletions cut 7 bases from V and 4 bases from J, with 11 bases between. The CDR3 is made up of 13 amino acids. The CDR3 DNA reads TGTGCCAGCAAAAGGGGGAATTACAATGAGCAGTTCTTC. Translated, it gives CASKRGNYNEQFF.

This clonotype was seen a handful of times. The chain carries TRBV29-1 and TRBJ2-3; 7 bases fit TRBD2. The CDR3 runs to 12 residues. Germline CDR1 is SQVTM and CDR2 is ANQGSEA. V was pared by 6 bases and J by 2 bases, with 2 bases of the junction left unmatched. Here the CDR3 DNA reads TGCAGCGTGCGGGGGACCACAGATACGCAGTATTTT. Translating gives CSVRGTTDTQYF.

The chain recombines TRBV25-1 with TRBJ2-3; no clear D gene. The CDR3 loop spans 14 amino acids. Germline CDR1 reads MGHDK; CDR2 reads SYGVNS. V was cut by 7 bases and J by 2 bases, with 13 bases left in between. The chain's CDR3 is CASMGPQHTDTQYF. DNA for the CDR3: TGTGCCAGCATGGGTCCACAGCACACAGATACGCAGTATTTT.

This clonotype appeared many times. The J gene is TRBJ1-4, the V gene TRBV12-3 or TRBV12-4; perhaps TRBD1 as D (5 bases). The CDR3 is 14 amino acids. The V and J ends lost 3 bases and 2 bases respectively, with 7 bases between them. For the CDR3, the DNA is TGTGCCAGCAGTTTGGGGGGGACTAATGAAAAACTGTTTTTT. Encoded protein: CASSLGGTNEKLFF.

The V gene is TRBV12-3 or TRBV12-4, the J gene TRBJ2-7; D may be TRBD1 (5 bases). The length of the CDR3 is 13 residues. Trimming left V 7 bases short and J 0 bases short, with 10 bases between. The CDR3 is CASTAGNSYEQYF. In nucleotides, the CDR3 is TGTGCCAGCACGGCAGGGAACTCCTACGAGCAGTACTTC.

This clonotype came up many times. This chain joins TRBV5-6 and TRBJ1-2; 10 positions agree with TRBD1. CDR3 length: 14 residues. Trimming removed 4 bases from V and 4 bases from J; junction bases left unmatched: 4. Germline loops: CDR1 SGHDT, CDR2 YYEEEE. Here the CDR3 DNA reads TGTGCCAGCAGCGAGGGACAGGGGATCTATGGCTACACCTTC. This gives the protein CASSEGQGIYGYTF.

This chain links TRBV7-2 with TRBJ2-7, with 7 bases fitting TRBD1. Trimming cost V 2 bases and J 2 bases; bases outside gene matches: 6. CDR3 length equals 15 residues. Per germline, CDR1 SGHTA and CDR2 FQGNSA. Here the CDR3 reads CASSLSGDRAYEQYF. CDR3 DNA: TGTGCCAGCAGCTTATCCGGGGACAGAGCCTACGAGCAGTACTTC.

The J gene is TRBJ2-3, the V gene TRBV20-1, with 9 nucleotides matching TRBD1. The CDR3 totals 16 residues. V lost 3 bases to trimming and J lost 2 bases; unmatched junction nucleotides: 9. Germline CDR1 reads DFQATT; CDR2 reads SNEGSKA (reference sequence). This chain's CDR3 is CSASPRDRDITDTQYF. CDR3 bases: TGCAGTGCTAGCCCCCGGGACAGGGACATCACAGATACGCAGTATTTT.

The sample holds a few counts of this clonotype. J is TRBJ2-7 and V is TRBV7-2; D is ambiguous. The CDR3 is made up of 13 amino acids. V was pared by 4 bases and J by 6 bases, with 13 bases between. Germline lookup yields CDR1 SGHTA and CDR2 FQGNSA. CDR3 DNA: TGTGCCAGCAGCTCAATAGGGCGCGGCGAGCAGTACTTC. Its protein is CASSSIGRGEQYF.

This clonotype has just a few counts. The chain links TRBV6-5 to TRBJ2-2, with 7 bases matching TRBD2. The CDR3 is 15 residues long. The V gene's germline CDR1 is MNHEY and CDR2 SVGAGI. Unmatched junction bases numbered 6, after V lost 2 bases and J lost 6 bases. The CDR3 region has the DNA TGTGCCAGCAGTTACCGGACTAGTACCTCCGGGGAGCTGTTTTTT. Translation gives CASSYRTSTSGELFF.

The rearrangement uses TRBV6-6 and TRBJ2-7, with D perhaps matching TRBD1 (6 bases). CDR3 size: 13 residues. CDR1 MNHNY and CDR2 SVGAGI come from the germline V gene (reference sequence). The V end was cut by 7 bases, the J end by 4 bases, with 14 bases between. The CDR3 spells CASKWTDNYEQYF. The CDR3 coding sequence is TGTGCCAGCAAATGGACAGATAATTACGAGCAGTACTTC.

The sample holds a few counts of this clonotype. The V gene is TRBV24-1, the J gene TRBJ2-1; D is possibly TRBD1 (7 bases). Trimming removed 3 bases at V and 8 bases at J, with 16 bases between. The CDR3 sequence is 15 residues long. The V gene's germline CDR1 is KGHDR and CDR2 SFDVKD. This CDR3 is CATSDDRETGDEQFF. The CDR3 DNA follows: TGTGCCACCAGTGATGACAGGGAGACGGGGGATGAGCAGTTCTTC.

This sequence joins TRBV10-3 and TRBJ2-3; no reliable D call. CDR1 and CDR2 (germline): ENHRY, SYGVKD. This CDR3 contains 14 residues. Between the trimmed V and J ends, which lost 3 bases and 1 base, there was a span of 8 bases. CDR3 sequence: CAISDFLGTDTQYF. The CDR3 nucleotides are TGTGCCATCAGTGACTTCCTCGGCACAGATACGCAGTATTTT.

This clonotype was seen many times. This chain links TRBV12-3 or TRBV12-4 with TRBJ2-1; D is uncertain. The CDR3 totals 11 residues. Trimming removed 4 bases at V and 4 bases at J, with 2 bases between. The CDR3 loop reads CASSWYNEQFF. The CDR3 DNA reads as TGTGCCAGCAGTTGGTACAATGAGCAGTTCTTC.

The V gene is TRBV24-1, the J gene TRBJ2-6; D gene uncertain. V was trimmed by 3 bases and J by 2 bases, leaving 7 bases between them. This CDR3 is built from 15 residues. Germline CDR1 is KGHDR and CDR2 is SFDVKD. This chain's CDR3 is CATSDSRAGANVLTF. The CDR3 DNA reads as TGTGCCACCAGTGATAGTAGGGCTGGGGCCAACGTCCTGACTTTC.

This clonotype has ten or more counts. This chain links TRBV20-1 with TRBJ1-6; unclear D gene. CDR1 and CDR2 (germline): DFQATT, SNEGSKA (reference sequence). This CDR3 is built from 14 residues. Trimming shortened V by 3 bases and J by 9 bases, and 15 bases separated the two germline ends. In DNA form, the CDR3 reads TGCAGTGCTAGGACGACTGGCTCTCCTTCACCCCTCCACTTT. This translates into CSARTTGSPSPLHF.

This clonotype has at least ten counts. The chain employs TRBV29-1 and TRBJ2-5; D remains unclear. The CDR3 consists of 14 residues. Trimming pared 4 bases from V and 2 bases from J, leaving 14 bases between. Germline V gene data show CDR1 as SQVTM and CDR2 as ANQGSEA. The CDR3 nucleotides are TGCAGCGTTGTGGCGGAACTGAAACAAGAGACCCAGTACTTC. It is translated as CSVVAELKQETQYF. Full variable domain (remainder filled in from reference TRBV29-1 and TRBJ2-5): SAVISQKPSRDICQRGTSLTIQCQVDSQVTMMFWYRQQPGQSLTLIATANQGSEATYESGFVIDKFPISRPNLTFSTLTVSNMSPEDSSIYLCSVVAELKQETQYFGPGTRLLVL.

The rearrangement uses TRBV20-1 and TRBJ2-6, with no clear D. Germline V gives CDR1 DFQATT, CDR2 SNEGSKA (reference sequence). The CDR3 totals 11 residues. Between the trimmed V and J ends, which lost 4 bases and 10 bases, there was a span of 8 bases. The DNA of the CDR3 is TGCAGTGCTAACCGCTTGAACGTCCTGACTTTC. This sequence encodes CSANRLNVLTF.

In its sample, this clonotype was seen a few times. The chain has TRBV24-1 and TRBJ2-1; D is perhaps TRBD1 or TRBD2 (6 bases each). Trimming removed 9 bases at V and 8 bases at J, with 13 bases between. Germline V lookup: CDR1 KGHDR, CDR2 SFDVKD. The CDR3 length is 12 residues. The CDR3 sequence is CATARGGYEQFF. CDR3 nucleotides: TGTGCCACCGCCCGAGGGGGGTATGAGCAGTTCTTC.